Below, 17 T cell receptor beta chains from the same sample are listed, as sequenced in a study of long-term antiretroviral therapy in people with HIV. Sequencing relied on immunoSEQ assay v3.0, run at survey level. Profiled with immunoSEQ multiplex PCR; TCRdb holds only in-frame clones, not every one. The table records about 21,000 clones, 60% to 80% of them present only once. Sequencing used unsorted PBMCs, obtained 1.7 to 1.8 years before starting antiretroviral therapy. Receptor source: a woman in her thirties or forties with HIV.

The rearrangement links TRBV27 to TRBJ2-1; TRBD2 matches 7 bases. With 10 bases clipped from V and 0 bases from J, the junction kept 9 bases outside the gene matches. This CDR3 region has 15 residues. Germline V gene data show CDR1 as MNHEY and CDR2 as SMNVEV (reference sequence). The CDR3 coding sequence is TGTGCCACCTCGTTGCGGGGGAGCTCCTACAATGAGCAGTTCTTC. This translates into CATSLRGSSYNEQFF.

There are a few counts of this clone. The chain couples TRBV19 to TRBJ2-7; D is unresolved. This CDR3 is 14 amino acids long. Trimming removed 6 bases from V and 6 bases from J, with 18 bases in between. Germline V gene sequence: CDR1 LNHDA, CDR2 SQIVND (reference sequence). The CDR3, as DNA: TGTGCCAGTAGGGTGTCTAGTGGGATTGGCGAGCAGTACTTC. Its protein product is CASRVSSGIGEQYF.

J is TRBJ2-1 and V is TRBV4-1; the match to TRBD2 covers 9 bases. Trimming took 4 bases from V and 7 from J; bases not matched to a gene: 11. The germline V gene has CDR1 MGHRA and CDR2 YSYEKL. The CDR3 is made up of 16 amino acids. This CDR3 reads CASSPISGSHLNEQFF. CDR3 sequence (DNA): TGCGCCAGCAGCCCGATTAGCGGGAGTCACCTAAATGAGCAGTTCTTC.

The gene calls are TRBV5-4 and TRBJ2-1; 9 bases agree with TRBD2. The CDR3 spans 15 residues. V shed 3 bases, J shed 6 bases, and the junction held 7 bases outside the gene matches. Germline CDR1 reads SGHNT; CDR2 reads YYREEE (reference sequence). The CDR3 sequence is CASSSPRLAANEQFF. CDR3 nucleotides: TGTGCCAGCAGCTCCCCCAGACTAGCGGCCAATGAGCAGTTCTTC.

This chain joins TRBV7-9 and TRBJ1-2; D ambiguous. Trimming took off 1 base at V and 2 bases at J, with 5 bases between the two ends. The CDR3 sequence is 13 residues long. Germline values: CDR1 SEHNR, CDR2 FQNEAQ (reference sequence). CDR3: CASSLVQNYGYTF. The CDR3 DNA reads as TGTGCCAGCAGCTTAGTGCAGAACTATGGCTACACCTTC. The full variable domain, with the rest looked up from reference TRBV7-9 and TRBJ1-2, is DTGVSQNPRHKITKRGQNVTFRCDPISEHNRLYWYRQTLGQGPEFLTYFQNEAQLEKSRLLSDRFSAERPKGSFSTLEIQRTEQGDSAMYLCASSLVQNYGYTFGSGTRLTVV.

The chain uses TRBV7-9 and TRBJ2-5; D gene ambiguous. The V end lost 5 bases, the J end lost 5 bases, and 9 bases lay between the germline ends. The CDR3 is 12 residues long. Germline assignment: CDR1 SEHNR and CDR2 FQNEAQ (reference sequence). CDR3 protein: CASSPLLETQYF. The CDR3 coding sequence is TGTGCCAGCAGCCCACTCCTGGAGACCCAGTACTTC. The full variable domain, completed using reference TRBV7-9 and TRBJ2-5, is DTGVSQNPRHKITKRGQNVTFRCDPISEHNRLYWYRQTLGQGPEFLTYFQNEAQLEKSRLLSDRFSAERPKGSFSTLEIQRTEQGDSAMYLCASSPLLETQYFGPGTRLLVL.

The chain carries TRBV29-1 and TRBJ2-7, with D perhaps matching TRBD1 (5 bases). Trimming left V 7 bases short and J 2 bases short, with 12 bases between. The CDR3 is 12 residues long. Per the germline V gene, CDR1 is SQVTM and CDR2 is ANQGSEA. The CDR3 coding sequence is TGCAGCGCCGGACACGGAGCCTACGAGCAGTACTTC. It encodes CSAGHGAYEQYF.

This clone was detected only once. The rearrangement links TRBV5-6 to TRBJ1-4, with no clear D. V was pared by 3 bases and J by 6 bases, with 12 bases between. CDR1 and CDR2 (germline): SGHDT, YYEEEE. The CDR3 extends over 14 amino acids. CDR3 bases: TGTGCCAGCAGCTCGGTGGGTCAGGATGAAAAACTGTTTTTT. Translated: CASSSVGQDEKLFF.

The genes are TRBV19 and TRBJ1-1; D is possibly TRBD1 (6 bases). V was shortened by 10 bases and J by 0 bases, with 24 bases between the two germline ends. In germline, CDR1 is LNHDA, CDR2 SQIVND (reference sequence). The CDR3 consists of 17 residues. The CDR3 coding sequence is TGTGCCACCTACCGGACTGGGGGCGGAGGAATGAACACTGAAGCTTTCTTT. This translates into CATYRTGGGGMNTEAFF.

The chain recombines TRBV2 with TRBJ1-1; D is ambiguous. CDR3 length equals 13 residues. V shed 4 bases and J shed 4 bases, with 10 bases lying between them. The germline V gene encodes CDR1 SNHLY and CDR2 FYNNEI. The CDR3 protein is CASSARGGTEAFF. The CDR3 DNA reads TGTGCCAGCAGTGCGCGGGGAGGCACTGAAGCTTTCTTT.

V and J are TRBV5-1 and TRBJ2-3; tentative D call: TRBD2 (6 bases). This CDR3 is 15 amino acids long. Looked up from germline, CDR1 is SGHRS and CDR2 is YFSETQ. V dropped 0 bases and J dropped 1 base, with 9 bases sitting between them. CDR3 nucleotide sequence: TGCGCCAGCAGCTTGGACGGGAGCGGCACAGATACGCAGTATTTT. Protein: CASSLDGSGTDTQYF.

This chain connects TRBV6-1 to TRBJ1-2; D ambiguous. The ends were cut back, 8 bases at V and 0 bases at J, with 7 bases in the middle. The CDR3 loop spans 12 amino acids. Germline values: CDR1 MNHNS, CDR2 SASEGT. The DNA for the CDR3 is TGTGCCAGCTCACAAACTAACTATGGCTACACCTTC. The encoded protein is CASSQTNYGYTF.

CDR3: CATRRDGADTQYF. The CDR3 region has the DNA TGCGCTACGCGGCGGGATGGCGCAGATACGCAGTATTTT. J is TRBJ2-3 and V is TRBV5-1; D possibly corresponds to TRBD2 (6 bases). Germline lookup yields CDR1 SGHRS and CDR2 YFSETQ. This CDR3 has 13 residues.

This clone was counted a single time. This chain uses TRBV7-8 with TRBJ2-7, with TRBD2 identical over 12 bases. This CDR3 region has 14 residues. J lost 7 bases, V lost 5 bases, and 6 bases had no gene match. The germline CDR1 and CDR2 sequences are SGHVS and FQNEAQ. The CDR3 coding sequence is TGTGCCAGCAGCCGGACTAGCGGGATCGGTGAGCAGTACTTC. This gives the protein CASSRTSGIGEQYF.

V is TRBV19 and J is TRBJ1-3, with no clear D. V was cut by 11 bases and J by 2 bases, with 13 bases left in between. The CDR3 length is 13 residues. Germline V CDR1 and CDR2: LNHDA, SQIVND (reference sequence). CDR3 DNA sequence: TGTGCCGCCCGGAGAGTAACTGGAAACACCATATATTTT. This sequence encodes CAARRVTGNTIYF.

This CDR3 is CASSEENTGELFF. The CDR3 nucleotides read TGTGCCAGCAGCGAAGAGAACACCGGGGAGCTGTTTTTT. The chain carries TRBV6-4 and TRBJ2-2; D ambiguous. Germline loops: CDR1 MRHNA, CDR2 SNTAGT. The CDR3 length is 13 residues. V lost 6 bases, J lost 1 base, and 6 bases lay in between.

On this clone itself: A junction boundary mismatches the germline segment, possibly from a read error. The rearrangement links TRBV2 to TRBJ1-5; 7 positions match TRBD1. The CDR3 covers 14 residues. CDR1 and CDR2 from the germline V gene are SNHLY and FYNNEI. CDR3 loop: CASSEAGGNQPQHF. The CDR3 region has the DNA TGTGCCAGCAGTGAAGCAGGGGGCAACCAGCCCCAGCATTTT.